The clone carrying this TCR beta chain has just a few counts. What it binds is not known. V lost 4 bases to trimming and J lost 3 bases; unmatched junction nucleotides: 6. This CDR3 contains 15 residues. Per the germline V gene, CDR1 is LNHDA and CDR2 is SQIVND (reference sequence). The data are from a study of cytomegalovirus exposure and HLA in healthy donors. Notes on the study in general: An analysis was carried out later, and it reportedly showed fewer N-insertions in an Asian-associated ancestry cluster than the 666-donor mean. Several V segments, TRBV6-2 and TRBV6-3 among them, could not be told apart and were dropped. A likely sequencing artifact accounted for one observed cluster of highly shared sequence variants. TCR beta chains associated with HLA were, in a later analysis, more clonally expanded than equally common others.

PCR was performed using 60 Vbeta and 13 Jbeta primers. TCRdb keeps only in-frame clones here, not all; method: immunoSEQ multiplex PCR. The sample holds about 160,000 clones; around three quarters are singletons and the top ten take 0.95% to 1.1%. This chain connects TRBV19 to TRBJ1-2, with 9 bases aligning to TRBD1. The sequencing sample was made of PBMCs. This clonotype was sampled from a woman aged 40 to 50 in good health and CMV-seronegative. Here the CDR3 DNA reads TGTGCCAGTAGTACCGACGGACAGGGGTACTATGGCTACACCTTC. This gives the protein CASSTDGQGYYGYTF.